The 29 T cell receptor beta chains reported below all come from one sample, sequenced in a study of T cell responses to AZD1222 COVID-19 vaccine. The table came from immunoSEQ multiplex PCR; TCRdb's copy has only in-frame clones and leaves some out. Among some 110,000 clones listed, 89% were seen once. Material: peripheral blood, obtained on day 0 of AZD1222 vaccination. These receptors were obtained from an adult in good health.

The chain has TRBV5-1 and TRBJ2-2; D assignment may be TRBD1 or TRBD2 (5 bases each). The CDR3 has 15 residues. V was cut by 4 bases and J by 3 bases, with 13 bases left in between. The V gene's germline CDR1 is SGHRS and CDR2 YFSETQ. As DNA, the CDR3 is TGCGCCAGCAGCGGGGGTTATAAGGACACCGGGGAGCTGTTTTTT. The encoded protein is CASSGGYKDTGELFF.

The rearrangement links TRBV5-1 to TRBJ1-4; possible D gene TRBD1, 5 bases. CDR1 and CDR2 (germline): SGHRS, YFSETQ. The germline V and J ends were trimmed by 1 base and 5 bases, with 12 bases remaining between them. CDR3 length: 15 residues. Here the CDR3 reads CASSLTGTENEKLFF. DNA of the CDR3: TGCGCCAGCAGCTTGACCGGGACGGAAAATGAAAAACTGTTTTTT.

The chain couples TRBV10-3 to TRBJ2-7; D remains ambiguous. V was shortened by 2 bases and J by 10 bases, with 15 bases between the two germline ends. This CDR3 contains 13 residues. Germline V gives CDR1 ENHRY, CDR2 SYGVKD. The DNA of the CDR3 is TGTGCCATCAGTGAGAGTAGTAGCCCTCGCCAGTACTTC. Translating it yields CAISESSSPRQYF.

CDR3 residues: CASSLFGTGNTEAFF. Written as DNA, the CDR3 is TGTGCCAGCAGCTTATTTGGGACAGGGAACACTGAAGCTTTCTTT. The rearrangement joins TRBV7-3 to TRBJ1-1; 8 bases align to TRBD1. Germline V gives CDR1 SGHTA, CDR2 FQGTGA. V lost 2 bases, J lost 1 base, and 3 bases stayed unmatched. The CDR3 is 15 amino acids.

This chain uses TRBV2 with TRBJ2-2; D gene uncertain. Trimming shortened V by 5 bases and J by 6 bases, and 7 bases separated the two germline ends. The CDR3 is made up of 12 amino acids. Germline V gene data show CDR1 as SNHLY and CDR2 as FYNNEI. CDR3 in amino acids: CASSLEAGELFF. CDR3 DNA: TGTGCCAGCAGTCTAGAGGCCGGGGAGCTGTTTTTT.

The chain has TRBV19 and TRBJ1-1; 10 bases fit TRBD1. CDR3 size: 16 residues. Germline V gives CDR1 LNHDA, CDR2 SQIVND (reference sequence). The trim removed 2 bases at V and 5 bases at J, leaving 8 bases unmatched. The CDR3 DNA sequence: TGTGCCAGTAGTATATCGGTGGGACAGGGGAATACTGAAGCTTTCTTT. It encodes CASSISVGQGNTEAFF.

This rearrangement joins TRBV18 to TRBJ2-5; D unresolved. The CDR3 consists of 12 residues. From germline, CDR1 is KGHSH and CDR2 LQKENI. V was pared by 2 bases and J by 0 bases, with 1 base between. The CDR3 DNA reads as TGTGCCAGCTCACCAGACCAAGAGACCCAGTACTTC. Translation: CASSPDQETQYF.

The V gene is TRBV6-1, the J gene TRBJ1-1, with D hard to call. Trimming took 0 bases from V and 9 from J, leaving 2 bases between them. CDR1 is MNHNS and CDR2 is SASEGT in the germline V gene. This CDR3 has 10 amino acids. The CDR3: CASSEAKAFF. The CDR3 DNA is TGTGCCAGCAGTGAAGCAAAAGCTTTCTTT.

This chain uses TRBV19 with TRBJ2-7, with TRBD1 matching over 9 bases. J gave up 1 base and V 10 bases, and 8 bases lay outside the gene matches. CDR3 length: 14 amino acids. Germline CDR1 is LNHDA and CDR2 is SQIVND (reference sequence). CDR3 amino acids: CATGRGTGSYEQYF. CDR3 in DNA: TGTGCCACCGGCCGCGGGACAGGGTCCTACGAGCAGTACTTC.

The CDR3 loop is CASSWKKNTEAFF. DNA for the CDR3: TGCGCCAGCAGCTGGAAAAAGAACACTGAAGCTTTCTTT. The rearrangement joins TRBV5-1 to TRBJ1-1; D remains unclear. The CDR3 totals 13 residues. The germline CDR1 and CDR2 sequences are SGHRS and YFSETQ. Between the trimmed V and J ends, which lost 3 bases and 1 base, there was a span of 7 bases.

The V call is TRBV6-5, the J call TRBJ1-5; D unclear. V shed 2 bases and J shed 5 bases, with 10 bases lying between them. The CDR3 is made up of 14 amino acids. Germline CDR1 MNHEY, CDR2 SVGAGI. The CDR3 is CASSYSVTHQPQHF. The CDR3, as DNA: TGTGCCAGCAGTTACAGTGTGACCCATCAGCCCCAGCATTTT.

This chain connects TRBV18 to TRBJ1-4; 9 nucleotides line up with TRBD1. Germline V gene sequence: CDR1 KGHSH, CDR2 LQKENI. Trimming removed 6 bases from V and 2 bases from J; junction bases left unmatched: 13. The CDR3 has 18 residues. CDR3 DNA: TGTGCCAGCTCCCTCAGGACAGGGGAGATCCAGACTAATGAAAAACTGTTTTTT. Its protein product is CASSLRTGEIQTNEKLFF.

This clone occurred once. V gene TRBV10-1 combines with J gene TRBJ2-7; 9 nucleotides line up with TRBD1. The J segment lost 2 bases and the V segment lost 8 bases, leaving 10 bases of the junction unmatched. CDR1 WNHNN and CDR2 SYGVQD come from the germline V gene (reference sequence). The CDR3 has 15 amino acids. The CDR3 loop reads CASGKGQGLTYEQYF. CDR3 in DNA: TGCGCCAGCGGAAAGGGACAGGGCCTGACCTACGAGCAGTACTTC.

This rearrangement joins TRBV5-1 to TRBJ2-1; D remains unclear. CDR3 length: 14 amino acids. V was trimmed by 0 bases and J by 8 bases, leaving 12 bases between them. The germline CDR1 and CDR2 sequences are SGHRS and YFSETQ. The CDR3 DNA reads TGCGCCAGCAGCTTGGTCCCCCCCTTGGATGAGCAGTTCTTC. This sequence encodes CASSLVPPLDEQFF.

This clone came up once. This chain uses TRBV24-1 with TRBJ2-2, with 7 bases lining up with TRBD1. The CDR3 runs to 17 residues. The germline V gene encodes CDR1 KGHDR and CDR2 SFDVKD. Trimming at V came to 4 bases and at J to 2 bases, leaving 9 bases not matched to a gene. The CDR3 sequence: CATSDYKTGINTGELFF. The CDR3 DNA reads as TGTGCCACCAGTGACTATAAGACAGGGATAAACACCGGGGAGCTGTTTTTT.

The V and J genes are TRBV27 and TRBJ1-1, with 9 bases matching TRBD1. V lost 5 bases and J lost 3; bases outside the gene matches: 4. Looked up from germline, CDR1 is MNHEY and CDR2 is SMNVEV (reference sequence). There are 14 residues in the CDR3. The CDR3, as DNA: TGTGCCAGCAGTGCGACAGGGGGTTACACTGAAGCTTTCTTT. It is translated as CASSATGGYTEAFF.

The J gene is TRBJ2-3, the V gene TRBV3-1 (or the pseudogene TRBV3-2); D remains unclear. Per the germline V gene, CDR1 is LGHDT and CDR2 is YNNKEL (reference sequence). This CDR3 region has 16 residues. The ends were cut back, 4 bases at V and 1 base at J, with 15 bases in the middle. CDR3 sequence reads: CASSPVMGVGTDTQYF. CDR3 sequence (DNA): TGTGCCAGCAGCCCCGTAATGGGTGTGGGCACAGATACGCAGTATTTT.

The chain combines TRBV27 with TRBJ1-2, with D hard to call. Trimming pared 2 bases from V and 4 bases from J, leaving 14 bases between. Germline assignment: CDR1 MNHEY and CDR2 SMNVEV (reference sequence). The CDR3 consists of 15 residues. The CDR3 DNA reads TGTGCCAGCAGTTTAAGGCCGTTGGGGTTCTATGGCTACACCTTC. Amino acids: CASSLRPLGFYGYTF.

V usage is TRBV6-2 or TRBV6-3 and J usage is TRBJ1-1, with 7 positions matching TRBD1. V lost 5 bases to trimming and J lost 3 bases; unmatched junction nucleotides: 6. CDR3 size: 14 residues. CDR1 and CDR2 from the germline V gene are MNHEY and SVGEGT. CDR3 DNA: TGTGCCAGCAGTCCCCTAGGGGGCTACACTGAAGCTTTCTTT. Its protein product is CASSPLGGYTEAFF.

The J gene is TRBJ2-7, the V gene TRBV14; 10 bases match TRBD1. This CDR3 spans 18 amino acids. Germline V gene sequence: CDR1 SGHDN, CDR2 FVKESK. The J segment lost 8 bases and the V segment lost 5 bases, leaving 21 bases of the junction unmatched. CDR3: CASSDKGGTGVTLRQQYF. The DNA of the CDR3 is TGTGCCAGCAGCGACAAGGGGGGGACAGGGGTGACCCTACGACAGCAGTACTTC.

The V gene is TRBV19, the J gene TRBJ1-1; 7 nucleotides agree with TRBD1. Germline CDR1 is LNHDA and CDR2 is SQIVND (reference sequence). The V segment lost 7 bases and the J segment 3 bases; nucleotides outside the gene matches: 8. This CDR3 has 14 residues. The chain's CDR3 is CASIRTGWHTEAFF. CDR3 bases: TGTGCCAGTATTAGGACAGGATGGCACACTGAAGCTTTCTTT.

This chain joins TRBV9 and TRBJ2-3; D remains unclear. The V gene's germline CDR1 is SGDLS and CDR2 YYNGEE. V was trimmed by 0 bases and J by 2 bases, leaving 10 bases between them. The CDR3 contains 15 residues. The CDR3 DNA reads as TGTGCCAGCAGCGTAGGAGGAGCAGTCACAGATACGCAGTATTTT. This codes for CASSVGGAVTDTQYF.

This clone is a singleton in its sample. The chain couples TRBV5-1 to TRBJ1-4, with TRBD1 identical over 8 bases. CDR3 length: 15 amino acids. J gave up 6 bases and V 1 base, and 5 bases lay outside the gene matches. Germline CDR1 and CDR2: SGHRS and YFSETQ. In nucleotides, the CDR3 is TGCGCCAGCAGCTTGCTGGCAGGGGGCTATGAAAAACTGTTTTTT. Its translation: CASSLLAGGYEKLFF.

The J gene is TRBJ2-3, the V gene TRBV29-1; 8 nucleotides agree with TRBD1. The junction had 5 bases not matched to a gene; V was cut back by 6 bases and J by 0 bases. Germline loops: CDR1 SQVTM, CDR2 ANQGSEA. This CDR3 has 14 residues. CDR3 in amino acids: CSVPGQGSTDTQYF. The CDR3 region has the DNA TGCAGCGTCCCTGGACAGGGAAGCACAGATACGCAGTATTTT.

As DNA, the CDR3 is TGTGCCAGCAGTGGTGACAGCTATGGCTACACCTTC. Amino acids: CASSGDSYGYTF. The chain has TRBV2 and TRBJ1-2, with TRBD1 as a possible D gene (5 bases). This CDR3 contains 12 residues. Germline-derived CDR1 and CDR2 are SNHLY and FYNNEI. The V gene lost 4 bases and the J gene lost 4 bases, with 7 bases spanning the gap.

The chain couples TRBV18 to TRBJ2-5, with D unclear. The germline V gene encodes CDR1 KGHSH and CDR2 LQKENI. V was trimmed by 0 bases and J by 0 bases, leaving 8 bases between them. The CDR3 spans 15 residues. The chain's CDR3 is CASSPPSQNQETQYF. In nucleotides, the CDR3 is TGTGCCAGCTCACCACCGTCACAGAACCAAGAGACCCAGTACTTC.

The genes are TRBV5-1 and TRBJ2-2, with 9 positions matching TRBD1. The CDR3 has 13 residues. Per germline, CDR1 SGHRS and CDR2 YFSETQ. Losses at the gene ends were 3 bases for V and 9 bases for J; bases not matched to a gene: 3. The CDR3 region has the DNA TGCGCCAGCAGCTCCGGGACAGGGTGGGAGCTGTTTTTT. Residues: CASSSGTGWELFF.

V and J are TRBV5-6 and TRBJ2-3, with D perhaps TRBD1 (5 bases). CDR3 length: 16 residues. Germline values: CDR1 SGHDT, CDR2 YYEEEE. V lost 0 bases and J lost 0, with 11 bases in between. CDR3 sequence (DNA): TGTGCCAGCAGCTTGGCTGACAGAATAAGCACAGATACGCAGTATTTT. Translating gives CASSLADRISTDTQYF.

The V and J genes are TRBV12-5 and TRBJ2-7; TRBD1 agrees at 9 bases. J gave up 4 bases and V 0 bases, and 7 bases lay outside the gene matches. CDR3 length equals 16 residues. Looked up from germline, CDR1 is LGHNT and CDR2 is FRNRAP. CDR3 sequence reads: CASGLVKDRGRYEQYF. The DNA of the CDR3 is TGTGCTAGTGGTTTGGTAAAGGACAGGGGCCGGTACGAGCAGTACTTC. Filled out from reference TRBV12-5 and TRBJ2-7, the complete variable domain reads DARVTQTPRHKVTEMGQEVTMRCQPILGHNTVFWYRQTMMQGLELLAYFRNRAPLDDSGMPKDRFSAEMPDATLATLKIQPSEPRDSAVYFCASGLVKDRGRYEQYFGPGTRLTVT.